This T cell receptor beta chain derives from a study of T cells in Graves' hyperthyroidism and ophthalmopathy. General observations from the study: Among clonotypes expanded in thyroid above 0.001, most were also found in blood.

Amplified TCR beta CDR3 regions came from RNA transcripts. The HTBI primer set served for first-round RT-PCR of the TCR CDR3. MiXCR, applied by TCRdb to the multiplex PCR reads, yields one record per CDR3 protein. The top ten clones hold over 11% of a sample with about 510,000 distinct CDR3 sequences, 11% to 15% of them seen once. Of note for this clonotype: Its antigen is not identified.

Fresh 10 ml peripheral blood yielded PBMCs. V shed 5 bases and J shed 5 bases, with 13 bases lying between them. The CDR3 has 13 residues. The germline gives CDR1 SGHNT, CDR2 YYREEE (reference sequence). This TCR came from a middle-aged woman with Graves' hyperthyroidism. The chain recombines TRBV5-4 with TRBJ2-5; a weak D match, TRBD1 (5 bases). Sequencing was carried out using blood. The DNA of the CDR3 is TGTGCCAGCAGTCAAAGGGGCCCTGAGACCCAGTACTTC. Translating it yields CASSQRGPETQYF.